A selection of T cell receptor beta chains follows, all from one sample in a study of T cells after yellow fever vaccination. One entry per CDR3 protein results from TCRdb running MiXCR on the 5' RACE reads. The sample has about 360,000 distinct CDR3 sequences; more than 5.5% are singletons. Sequenced material: PBMCs, taken 5 days after the yellow fever booster vaccination. The receptors derive from a man aged 25 to 40 who received the YFV17D yellow fever vaccine. CDR3s include the opening cysteine and the closing phenylalanine or tryptophan. D genes are given only for firm matches. Expanded clones get a size class; other rows say once, few or many, or leave the size out.

13 NA many TRBJ2-7 TRBV6-2/TRBV6-3 CASSYAQSYEQYF TGTGCCAGCAGTTACGCGCAGTCCTACGAGCAGTACTTC
16 TRBD2 few TRBJ2-5 TRBV5-1 CASSLGVLAGQETQYF TGCGCCAGCAGCTTGGGCGTCCTAGCGGGACAAGAGACCCAGTACTTC
16 NA few TRBJ2-7 TRBV6-2/TRBV6-3 CASSNLNLAYSYEQYF TGTGCCAGCAGTAATTTAAATTTAGCGTACTCCTACGAGCAGTACTTC
15 TRBD2 many TRBJ2-7 TRBV15 CATSSLTSGFDEQYF TGTGCCACCAGCTCCCTGACTAGCGGGTTCGACGAGCAGTACTTC
12 TRBD2 many TRBJ2-1 TRBV20-1 CSGLAGGREQFF TGCAGTGGTCTAGCGGGAGGACGGGAGCAGTTCTTC
14 TRBD2 NA TRBJ2-1 TRBV20-1 CSAIPRDYYNEQFF TGCAGTGCGATACCACGGGACTACTACAATGAGCAGTTCTTC
11 NA many TRBJ2-7 TRBV6-1 CASSEVLEQYF TGTGCCAGCAGTGAAGTCCTTGAGCAGTACTTC
15 NA NA TRBJ2-7 TRBV7-8 CASSLAPHKPYEQYF TGTGCCAGCAGCTTAGCCCCTCATAAGCCCTACGAGCAGTACTTC
16 TRBD1 NA TRBJ2-1 TRBV7-9 CASSKLGTGRGNEQFF TGTGCCAGCAGCAAACTCGGGACAGGGAGGGGCAATGAGCAGTTCTTC
15 NA many TRBJ2-1 TRBV5-1 CASSLDSGHYNEQFF TGCGCCAGCAGCTTGGATAGCGGCCACTACAATGAGCAGTTCTTC
17 TRBD2 few TRBJ2-1 TRBV7-2 CASSRGLAGAGYNEQFF TGTGCCAGCAGCCGAGGACTAGCGGGGGCGGGGTACAATGAGCAGTTCTTC
14 TRBD1 few TRBJ2-5 TRBV2 CASNRQGNQETQYF TGTGCCAGCAACCGACAGGGCAACCAAGAGACCCAGTACTTC
15 TRBD2 once TRBJ2-7 TRBV29-1 CSVESDSRRGGDQYF TGCAGCGTTGAATCGGACAGCCGCCGGGGGGGCGACCAGTACTTC
19 TRBD2 few TRBJ2-7 TRBV3-1 CASSQEGNLGTSGSFEQYF TGTGCCAGCAGCCAAGAAGGAAACTTAGGGACTAGCGGGAGCTTCGAGCAGTACTTC
20 TRBD2 NA TRBJ2-4 TRBV18 CASSPLGLAGVFGAKNIQYF TGTGCCAGCTCACCACTGGGACTAGCGGGAGTTTTTGGAGCCAAAAACATTCAGTACTTC
14 NA many TRBJ2-3 TRBV5-1 CASVGGGYTDTQYF TGCGCCAGCGTTGGGGGCGGATACACAGATACGCAGTATTTT
15 TRBD1 NA TRBJ2-7 TRBV19 CASSSSGQGAYEQYF TGTGCCAGTAGTTCCTCGGGACAGGGGGCATACGAGCAGTACTTC
15 TRBD1 NA TRBJ1-5 TRBV10-3 CAISDRQGAGQPQHF TGTGCCATCAGTGATCGACAGGGGGCTGGTCAGCCCCAGCATTTT
14 NA many TRBJ1-4 TRBV4-3 CASSQTPTNEKLFF TGCGCCAGCAGCCAGACTCCAACTAATGAAAAACTGTTTTTT
15 NA many TRBJ2-2 TRBV5-1 CASSLVGDHTGELFF TGCGCCAGCAGCTTGGTGGGGGACCACACCGGGGAGCTGTTTTTT
16 NA many TRBJ2-1 TRBV7-3 CASSLSVAAGLHEQFF TGTGCCAGCAGCCTCTCGGTAGCGGCAGGGCTACATGAGCAGTTCTTC
16 NA many TRBJ2-7 TRBV7-2 CASSSLGGRTVGEQYF TGTGCCAGCAGCTCACTAGGAGGGAGGACAGTGGGGGAGCAGTACTTC
13 NA many TRBJ1-1 TRBV7-2 CASSLPSQGQAFF TGTGCCAGCAGCTTGCCTTCTCAAGGGCAAGCTTTCTTT
13 NA few TRBJ2-7 TRBV12-3/TRBV12-4 CASTPGALYEQYF TGTGCCAGCACCCCAGGAGCGCTCTACGAGCAGTACTTC
14 NA NA TRBJ2-1 TRBV28 CASSNGGHYNEQFF TGTGCCAGCAGCAATGGGGGGCACTACAATGAGCAGTTCTTC
12 TRBD2 many TRBJ2-7 TRBV7-9 CASGGGGGRAFF TGTGCCAGCGGCGGTGGAGGTGGGAGGGCCTTTTTC
14 NA NA TRBJ1-1 TRBV28 CASSFPPQGTEAFF TGTGCCAGCAGTTTTCCGCCCCAGGGCACTGAAGCTTTCTTT
12 NA many TRBJ2-3 TRBV7-2 CASSTYGDTQYF TGTGCCAGCAGCACCTACGGGGATACGCAGTATTTT
11 NA NA TRBJ2-1 TRBV12-3/TRBV12-4 CASSPSFEQFF TGTGCCAGCAGCCCCAGCTTTGAGCAGTTCTTC
16 TRBD1 many TRBJ2-1 TRBV7-2 CASSDRTGGIHNEQFF TGTGCCAGCAGCGACCGGACAGGGGGCATCCACAATGAGCAGTTCTTC
13 NA few TRBJ1-1 TRBV20-1 CSANFKANTEAFF TGCAGTGCTAACTTTAAAGCGAACACTGAAGCTTTCTTT
13 TRBD2 many TRBJ2-3 TRBV18 CASSLGLAGSKYF TGTGCCAGCTCCCTTGGACTAGCGGGGTCCAAGTATTTT
11 TRBD1 many TRBJ2-1 TRBV6-2/TRBV6-3 CASSHDREQFF TGTGCCAGCAGTCACGACAGGGAACAGTTCTTC
16 TRBD2 few TRBJ2-7 TRBV20-1 CSARDRAGGPGHEQYF TGCAGTGCTAGAGATAGGGCGGGAGGGCCAGGGCACGAGCAGTACTTC
14 NA many TRBJ2-1 TRBV5-6 CASSFMGRENEQFF TGTGCCAGCAGCTTTATGGGCAGGGAGAATGAGCAGTTCTTC
15 TRBD1 few TRBJ2-5 TRBV27 CASSLDRGHQETQYF TGTGCCAGCAGCTTGGACAGGGGGCATCAAGAGACCCAGTACTTC
21 TRBD2 few TRBJ2-7 TRBV2 CASSVRTADPGLAGGFYEQYF TGTGCCAGCAGTGTGAGGACAGCTGATCCGGGACTAGCGGGAGGGTTCTACGAGCAGTACTTC
16 NA NA TRBJ1-3 TRBV7-2 CASSRRVGHSGNTIYF TGTGCCAGCAGCCGACGGGTGGGGCACTCTGGAAACACCATATATTTT
15 NA NA TRBJ1-4 TRBV3-1 CASSLSGSGGEKLFF TGTGCCAGCAGTCTCTCTGGGTCTGGGGGTGAAAAACTGTTTTTT
16 TRBD2 once TRBJ2-1 TRBV19 CASSTTSGGRYNEQFF TGTGCCAGTAGTACAACTAGCGGAGGTCGATACAATGAGCAGTTCTTC
15 TRBD2 few TRBJ2-3 TRBV5-1 CASSLPSGGRDTQYF TGCGCCAGCAGCTTGCCAAGCGGGGGTCGGGATACGCAGTATTTT
13 NA few TRBJ2-1 TRBV19 CASIQTQGNEQFF TGTGCCAGTATTCAAACGCAAGGGAATGAGCAGTTCTTC
17 NA few TRBJ2-5 TRBV7-2 CASSPPTGRARQETQYF TGTGCCAGCAGCCCCCCGACAGGGAGGGCCCGGCAAGAGACCCAGTACTTC
14 NA NA TRBJ1-3 TRBV30 CAWSAVLSGNTIYF TGTGCCTGGAGTGCGGTACTCTCTGGAAACACCATATATTTT
14 TRBD1 few TRBJ1-2 TRBV20-1 CSARDTRQGRGYTF TGCAGTGCTAGAGATACCCGACAGGGACGCGGCTACACCTTC
14 NA many TRBJ1-1 TRBV5-1 CASSLVGMNTEAFF TGCGCCAGCAGCTTGGTAGGGATGAACACTGAAGCTTTCTTT
16 TRBD1 NA TRBJ2-2 TRBV6-2/TRBV6-3 CASSYSGTGGTGELFF TGTGCCAGCAGTTACTCCGGGACAGGGGGAACCGGGGAGCTGTTTTTT
17 TRBD2 many TRBJ2-7 TRBV7-2 CASSLATTSGRSYEQYF TGTGCCAGCAGCTTAGCGACTACTAGCGGCAGGTCCTACGAGCAGTACTTC
18 NA NA TRBJ2-6 TRBV6-2/TRBV6-3 CASSYVGGVGSGANVLTF TGTGCCAGCAGTTACGTGGGGGGAGTAGGCTCTGGGGCCAACGTCCTGACTTTC
12 NA NA TRBJ2-7 TRBV12-3/TRBV12-4 CASSPSDRNQYF TGTGCCAGCAGTCCCTCCGACCGTAACCAGTACTTC
15 NA few TRBJ2-7 TRBV5-5 CASSFSAGGSYEQYF TGTGCCAGCAGCTTCTCCGCAGGCGGGTCCTACGAGCAGTACTTC